A single sample is the source of the 21 T cell receptor beta chains below, sequenced in a study of cytomegalovirus exposure and HLA in healthy donors. 13 Jbeta primers and 60 Vbeta primers were used for the PCR. Method: immunoSEQ multiplex PCR; TCRdb's copy keeps in-frame clones and lacks some. The sample has fewer than 200,000 clones; 60% to 85% are singletons. Material for sequencing was PBMCs. These TCRs come from a male donor in good health and CMV-seropositive.

J is TRBJ1-5 and V is TRBV15; tentatively, D is TRBD1 (6 bases). The V and J ends lost 0 bases and 7 bases respectively, with 19 bases between them. The CDR3 loop spans 17 amino acids. Germline lookup yields CDR1 LNHNV and CDR2 YYDKDF (reference sequence). The CDR3 bases are TGTGCCACCAGCAGAGATTCAGGACCGCAAGGGGGACAGCCCCAGCATTTT. Translating gives CATSRDSGPQGGQPQHF.

The CDR3 loop is CASSTSPGTDNQPQHF. The CDR3, as DNA: TGTGCCAGCAGCACGTCCCCCGGGACAGATAATCAGCCCCAGCATTTT. The gene calls are TRBV5-4 and TRBJ1-5; 7 positions match TRBD1. After removal of 4 bases from V and 4 bases from J, the junction contained 11 bases not matched to a gene. The CDR3 loop spans 16 amino acids. The germline V gene has CDR1 SGHNT and CDR2 YYREEE (reference sequence).

This clone is a singleton in its sample. V usage is TRBV19 and J usage is TRBJ1-6; 10 nucleotides match TRBD1. Germline CDR1 reads LNHDA; CDR2 reads SQIVND (reference sequence). This CDR3 is built from 14 residues. J gave up 11 bases and V 8 bases, and 9 bases lay outside the gene matches. CDR3 protein: CASLSRDRGPPLHF. CDR3 bases: TGTGCCAGTCTCTCCCGGGACAGGGGCCCACCCCTCCACTTT.

The genes are TRBV25-1 and TRBJ1-2, with a possible D match to TRBD1 (5 bases). CDR1 and CDR2 from the germline V gene are MGHDK and SYGVNS. V was trimmed by 6 bases and J by 4 bases, leaving 6 bases between them. The length of the CDR3 is 11 residues. DNA of the CDR3: TGTGCCAGCAGGGGGCCCTATGGCTACACCTTC. Amino acids: CASRGPYGYTF.

The J gene is TRBJ2-3, the V gene TRBV6-1, with a weak D call TRBD2 (7 bases). CDR1 and CDR2 from the germline V gene are MNHNS and SASEGT. V was shortened by 10 bases and J by 1 base, with 18 bases between the two germline ends. CDR3 size: 15 residues. The CDR3 DNA reads as TGTGCCACCACACGGGGGGCGGGGGGCACAGATACGCAGTATTTT. This encodes CATTRGAGGTDTQYF.

CDR3 sequence (DNA): TGTGCCAGCAGCCGGGACTTCGTCACAGATACGCAGTATTTT. This encodes CASSRDFVTDTQYF. This chain connects TRBV6-6 to TRBJ2-3; D might be TRBD2 (6 bases). The V and J ends lost 6 bases and 2 bases respectively, with 12 bases between them. Germline CDR1 and CDR2: MNHNY and SVGAGI (reference sequence). This CDR3 is 14 amino acids long.

The chain links TRBV11-2 to TRBJ2-1, with 8 nucleotides matching TRBD2. With V trimmed by 3 bases and J by 6 bases, 4 bases remained unmatched. CDR1 is SGHAT, CDR2 FQNNGV, per germline. The CDR3 runs 14 residues. The CDR3 protein is CASSLAGGLNEQFF. For the CDR3, the DNA is TGTGCCAGCAGCTTGGCGGGGGGACTCAATGAGCAGTTCTTC.

This clone was seen a handful of times. This chain uses TRBV5-1 with TRBJ2-5; 11 nucleotides match TRBD2. The germline V gene encodes CDR1 SGHRS and CDR2 YFSETQ. The junction had 9 bases not matched to a gene; V was cut back by 0 bases and J by 14 bases. The CDR3 sequence is 14 residues long. The CDR3 loop reads CASSLEVAGGKFYF. The CDR3 bases are TGCGCCAGCAGCTTGGAGGTAGCGGGGGGGAAATTCTACTTC.

The rearrangement joins TRBV9 to TRBJ2-2, with D unclear. V lost 2 bases, J lost 0 bases, and 8 bases lay in between. This CDR3 spans 15 amino acids. Germline assignment: CDR1 SGDLS and CDR2 YYNGEE. The CDR3 DNA is TGTGCCAGCAGCGTCGACTCTTCGAACACCGGGGAGCTGTTTTTT. Protein: CASSVDSSNTGELFF.

This chain uses TRBV25-1 with TRBJ2-3; 12 bases fit TRBD2. The trim removed 6 bases at V and 7 bases at J, leaving 17 bases unmatched. CDR1 is MGHDK, CDR2 SYGVNS, per germline. This CDR3 contains 18 residues. The CDR3 sequence: CASSPSGGARRAYNTQYF. The CDR3 bases are TGTGCCAGCAGCCCTAGCGGGGGGGCCCGGAGAGCTTATAATACGCAGTATTTT.

This clone was counted between two and nine times. The chain recombines TRBV25-1 with TRBJ1-1; D unresolved. The V end lost 10 bases, the J end lost 4 bases, and 7 bases lay between the germline ends. The CDR3 is 10 amino acids. Germline-derived CDR1 and CDR2 are MGHDK and SYGVNS. CDR3 residues: CATIGTEAFF. The CDR3 nucleotides read TGTGCCACCATCGGCACTGAAGCTTTCTTT.

The chain uses TRBV18 and TRBJ2-3, with 9 bases that match TRBD2. Germline trimming cut 2 bases from V and 0 bases from J; bases unmatched to any gene: 6. Per germline, CDR1 KGHSH and CDR2 LQKENI. This CDR3 region has 17 residues. The CDR3 nucleotides read TGTGCCAGCTCACCAGGGGCTAGCGGGGCCAGCACAGATACGCAGTATTTT. As protein: CASSPGASGASTDTQYF.

This rearrangement joins TRBV18 to TRBJ2-5, with D possibly matching TRBD2 (7 bases). The J call may be mistaken, given a closer DNA end match to TRBJ2-7. Germline values: CDR1 KGHSH, CDR2 LQKENI. The CDR3 extends over 13 amino acids. The CDR3 sequence: CASSSGGGYEQYF. DNA of the CDR3: TGTGCCAGCTCGTCGGGGGGCGGCTACGAGCAGTACTTC.

The V and J genes are TRBV4-2 and TRBJ1-4, with a weak D call TRBD1 (6 bases). The CDR3 has 14 residues. V lost 5 bases, J lost 8 bases, and 15 bases lay in between. Per the germline V gene, CDR1 is LGHNA and CDR2 is YNFKEQ. The CDR3 loop is CASSSQGPGEKLFF. CDR3 sequence (DNA): TGTGCCAGCAGCTCACAGGGCCCGGGGGAAAAACTGTTTTTT.

This clone appeared a few times. The chain couples TRBV2 to TRBJ1-1; TRBD1 matches at 7 bases. CDR3 length: 14 residues. The V and J ends lost 3 bases and 5 bases, in that order; junction bases with no gene match: 6. CDR1 is SNHLY and CDR2 is FYNNEI in the germline V gene. The CDR3 reads CASSDDREITEAFF. CDR3 DNA sequence: TGTGCCAGCAGTGACGACAGGGAGATTACTGAAGCTTTCTTT.

This clone has just a few counts. V and J are TRBV5-1 and TRBJ2-7, with 7 nucleotides matching TRBD1. The germline V gene encodes CDR1 SGHRS and CDR2 YFSETQ. The CDR3 runs to 15 residues. The ends lost 0 bases at V and 3 bases at J; junction bases unmatched: 6. For the CDR3, the DNA is TGCGCCAGCAGCTTGGATGGCAGGGGGAGCTACGAGCAGTACTTC. Translation: CASSLDGRGSYEQYF.

This chain uses TRBV7-8 with TRBJ2-7, with D maybe TRBD1 (6 bases). The V and J ends lost 2 bases and 7 bases respectively, with 15 bases between them. This CDR3 comprises 14 residues. CDR1 and CDR2 from the germline V gene are SGHVS and FQNEAQ. CDR3 amino acids: CASSLSQGSEEQYF. The CDR3 region has the DNA TGTGCCAGCAGCTTATCACAGGGAAGTGAAGAGCAGTACTTC.

The chain uses TRBV7-2 and TRBJ1-1; D gene uncertain. In germline, CDR1 is SGHTA, CDR2 FQGNSA. The CDR3 runs to 15 residues. Trimming removed 5 bases from V and 3 bases from J, with 16 bases in between. The CDR3 bases are TGTGCCAGCAGCCCGCCCGGGAGACGATACACTGAAGCTTTCTTT. It yields the protein CASSPPGRRYTEAFF.

The chain combines TRBV7-9 with TRBJ1-6; 10 bases line up with TRBD1. Losses at the gene ends were 4 bases for V and 10 bases for J; bases not matched to a gene: 7. The V gene's germline CDR1 is SEHNR and CDR2 FQNEAQ (reference sequence). The CDR3 length is 15 residues. This chain's CDR3 is CASSWLTGGTSPLHF. As DNA, the CDR3 is TGTGCCAGCAGCTGGCTGACAGGGGGCACCTCACCCCTCCACTTT.

V and J are TRBV5-1 and TRBJ2-2, with D possibly matching TRBD2 (6 bases). Germline V gene lookup returns CDR1 SGHRS and CDR2 YFSETQ. This CDR3 comprises 15 residues. Trimming stripped 2 bases from V and 5 bases from J, with 13 bases between. The DNA of the CDR3 is TGCGCCAGCAGCTTTGATCGGGGGACGACCGGGGAGCTGTTTTTT. Translated, it gives CASSFDRGTTGELFF.

This clone appeared a single time. The V and J genes are TRBV30 and TRBJ1-6; D gene ambiguous. The V end lost 3 bases, the J end lost 8 bases, and 14 bases lay between the germline ends. This CDR3 contains 14 residues. Germline CDR1 GTSNPN, CDR2 SVGIG (reference sequence). CDR3 sequence: CAWSDGQVYSPLHF. CDR3 sequence (DNA): TGTGCCTGGAGCGATGGGCAGGTCTATTCACCCCTCCACTTT.